The T cell receptor (beta chain) under discussion was sequenced for a study of shared T cell receptors in the human thymus. Sequencing was performed with immunoSEQ multiplex PCR; in TCRdb, only in-frame clones are kept and a portion is missing. The repertoire holds about 540,000 clones, approximately 80% seen once, with about 0.012% in the top ten. The sample was also reused in another study, on human thymus T cells. From that study: Donors were healthy Finnish infants having corrective surgery for congenital heart defects. Corrective cardiac surgery supplied the resected thymus tissue.

Sequencing used thymocytes. The origin of this receptor is a boy in the first two years of life with a congenital heart defect.

The CDR3 nucleotides are TGTGCCAGCAGCTTGGCGTTGGGGGGAGGAGGCGAGCAGTACTTC. This codes for CASSLALGGGGEQYF. The V and J genes are TRBV5-5 and TRBJ2-7, with D maybe TRBD2 (6 bases). The CDR3 covers 15 residues. Trimming removed 0 bases at V and 6 bases at J, with 16 bases between. Germline V gives CDR1 SGHKS, CDR2 YYEKEE (reference sequence).